This TCR beta chain is from a study of neurological immune-mediated disorders. General study points: Association with the multiple sclerosis repertoire cluster was not found for any clinical or MRI feature. When repertoires were grouped phylogenetically, those of 18 of 34 multiple sclerosis patients fell into one related-CDR3 cluster, a possible signature.

This clonotype was seen at least ten times. Antigen: not known. Trimming cost V 8 bases and J 3 bases, with 19 bases left between them. This CDR3 has 14 amino acids. Germline V gene sequence: CDR1 SQVTM, CDR2 ANQGSEA. Preparation of the unsorted libraries drew on 2 million PBMCs stored at -80 C. 5'RACE with 10-nucleotide random UMIs produced the cDNA. Each CDR3 protein is one row after TCRdb ran MiXCR on the 5' RACE reads. The sample carries roughly 60,000 distinct CDR3 sequences, 3.7% recorded once. The material sequenced was PBMCs. This TCR came from a woman aged 45 to 65 with multiple sclerosis. The rearrangement uses TRBV29-1 and TRBJ1-1, with D possibly being TRBD1 (6 bases). The CDR3 loop reads CSTPGQHRDTEAFF. The CDR3 region has the DNA TGCAGCACCCCGGGACAACATAGGGACACTGAAGCTTTCTTT.